A single sample gave rise to the 7 T cell receptor beta chains below, sequenced in a study of spatial heterogeneity in lung cancer. Study conclusions and caveats: Tracking of tumor mutation counts was seen in expanded intratumoral alpha and beta TCR counts.

For these receptors, no antigen is known. Time point reported: sample taken at primary tumor resection. TCRdb used MiXCR to reprocess the 5' RACE reads, holding one entry per CDR3 protein. The sample has about 7,400 distinct CDR3 sequences; 14% to 15% are singletons. The sequences come from lung tumor tissue, collected at surgery. Receptors originate from a female donor with early-stage non-small cell lung cancer.

In its sample, this clonotype is medium-sized. This beta chain is an off-target read within a library intended for alpha chains, so its frequency means little. V and J are TRBV5-4 and TRBJ1-1, with TRBD1 identical over 7 bases. Per germline, CDR1 SGHNT and CDR2 YYREEE (reference sequence). With 4 bases clipped from V and 11 bases from J, the junction kept 8 bases outside the gene matches. The CDR3 has 12 residues. CDR3: CASSPEGASAFF. CDR3 DNA: TGTGCCAGCAGCCCCGAGGGGGCATCGGCTTTCTTT.

This clonotype occurred many times. For a library built for alpha chains, this beta chain is a stray read; little rests on its size. The genes are TRBV7-8 and TRBJ2-1; tentative D call: TRBD1 (6 bases). CDR1 is SGHVS, CDR2 FQNEAQ, per germline. This CDR3 spans 15 amino acids. V shed 3 bases and J shed 8 bases, with 17 bases lying between them. Here the CDR3 reads CASSFGTFRLDEQFF. CDR3 nucleotide sequence: TGTGCCAGCAGCTTTGGGACATTTAGGTTGGATGAGCAGTTCTTC.

Ten or more counts support this clonotype. This beta chain turned up in a library designed for alpha chains; as an off-target read, its abundance says little. The V call is TRBV28, the J call TRBJ1-5; TRBD1 matches 7 bases. J lost 4 bases, V lost 7 bases, and 10 bases had no gene match. Germline V gene data show CDR1 as MDHEN and CDR2 as SYDVKM. CDR3 size: 15 residues. This CDR3 reads CASKWDRLTNQPQHF. CDR3 DNA sequence: TGTGCCAGCAAATGGGACAGACTTACGAATCAGCCCCAGCATTTT.

This clonotype is large. Because the library targeted alpha chains, this beta chain is an off-target read whose size means little. The gene calls are TRBV7-9 and TRBJ1-1, with D perhaps TRBD1 (6 bases). V gave up 1 base and J gave up 10 bases, with 7 bases separating them. The CDR3 has 11 residues. The germline gives CDR1 SEHNR, CDR2 FQNEAQ (reference sequence). DNA of the CDR3: TGTGCCAGCAGCTTAGAGGGGGGAGCTTTCTTT. Protein sequence: CASSLEGGAFF.

This clonotype is medium-sized (0.01 to 0.1%) by share. The library was designed around alpha chains, so this beta chain is a stray read whose abundance carries little weight. The DNA for the CDR3 is TGTGCCAGCAGCCCCGGGATCTCCTACGAGCAGTACTTC. Translation: CASSPGISYEQYF. The chain employs TRBV3-1 and TRBJ2-7; tentative D call: TRBD2 (5 bases). The V gene lost 4 bases and the J gene lost 0 bases, with 7 bases spanning the gap. Germline V lookup: CDR1 LGHDT, CDR2 YNNKEL (reference sequence). This CDR3 comprises 13 residues.

The sample holds many counts of this clonotype. Little can be read into the size of this beta chain, an off-target read in a library designed for alpha chains. The gene calls are TRBV5-6 and TRBJ2-3; 11 nucleotides match TRBD2. Germline V CDR1 and CDR2: SGHDT, YYEEEE. The junction had 5 bases not matched to a gene; V was cut back by 2 bases and J by 3 bases. The CDR3 is made up of 16 amino acids. DNA for the CDR3: TGTGCCAGCAGCTTTACTAGCGGGGGCCGGACAGATACGCAGTATTTT. Translated: CASSFTSGGRTDTQYF.

This clonotype appeared many times. This beta chain is off target for a library built for alpha chains, so its abundance means little. The chain couples TRBV20-1 to TRBJ1-3; D remains ambiguous. Per the germline V gene, CDR1 is DFQATT and CDR2 is SNEGSKA (reference sequence). This CDR3 comprises 13 residues. V shed 3 bases and J shed 1 base, with 7 bases lying between them. CDR3: CSASRGSGNTIYF. CDR3 in DNA: TGCAGTGCTAGTCGGGGTTCTGGAAACACCATATATTTT.